Listed below are T cell receptor beta chains from one sample, sequenced in a study of T cell changes during pregnancy in multiple sclerosis. The assay was immunoSEQ multiplex PCR, and TCRdb's table has in-frame clones only and misses some. The repertoire includes around 73,000 clones, around 92% of them detected once, and 2.5% to 3.5% sits in the top ten. Sequenced here: peripheral blood, sampled in the third trimester of pregnancy. The source of these receptors is a female donor in good health, enrolled as a control in a pregnancy study. Each CDR3 is given with its conserved first and last residue. D genes are given only for firm matches. A clone size is listed for some rows: how often the clone was seen (once, few, many), or a class if it is expanded.

NA,TRBJ2-4,TRBV19,NA,CASSIVASSPGEAPHIQYF,TGTGCCAGTAGTATTGTGGCGTCCTCCCCCGGGGAGGCTCCCCACATTCAGTACTTC
NA,TRBJ2-7,TRBV7-6,TRBD2,CASSPGPTGGIQQYF,TGTGCCAGCAGCCCGGGACCCACGGGGGGTATTCAGCAGTACTTC
NA,TRBJ1-3,TRBV10-3,TRBD1,CAIIATGSGNTIYF,TGTGCCATTATCGCGACAGGGTCTGGAAACACCATATATTTT
NA,TRBJ2-7,TRBV7-6,TRBD2,CASSLGLQREVEQYF,TGTGCCAGCAGCTTAGGACTCCAGCGGGAGGTGGAGCAGTACTTC
NA,TRBJ1-1,TRBV19,TRBD1,CASTPRQGGTEAFF,TGTGCCAGTACCCCCCGACAGGGCGGCACTGAAGCTTTCTTT
NA,TRBJ1-3,TRBV15,NA,CATSRDQISGNTIYF,TGTGCCACCAGCAGAGACCAAATCTCTGGAAACACCATATATTTT
NA,TRBJ1-6,TRBV2,NA,CASSIGQPNSPLHF,TGTGCCAGCAGTATCGGACAGCCGAATTCACCCCTCCACTTT
NA,TRBJ2-4,TRBV4-1,NA,CASSQEITGGAKNIQYF,TGCGCCAGCAGCCAAGAGATAACGGGGGGCGCCAAAAACATTCAGTACTTC
NA,TRBJ2-7,TRBV10-2,NA,CASRDIEQYF,TGCGCCAGCAGAGACATCGAGCAGTACTTC
NA,TRBJ2-7,TRBV15,TRBD1,CATSLDRAYEQYF,TGTGCCACCAGCCTGGACAGGGCCTACGAGCAGTACTTC
once,TRBJ2-1,TRBV5-1,NA,CASSFGDGDNNEQFF,TGCGCCAGCAGCTTCGGAGACGGAGATAACAATGAGCAGTTCTTC
NA,TRBJ1-1,TRBV7-8,TRBD1,CASSLRQGGTEAFF,TGTGCCAGCAGCTTACGACAGGGAGGAACTGAAGCTTTCTTT
few,TRBJ1-1,TRBV6-4,TRBD1,CASSDGTGGTEAFF,TGTGCCAGCAGTGACGGGACAGGGGGCACTGAAGCTTTCTTT
NA,TRBJ2-5,TRBV28,TRBD1,CASRPPGQAQETQYF,TGTGCCAGCAGGCCTCCGGGACAGGCCCAAGAGACCCAGTACTTC
NA,TRBJ2-3,TRBV4-3,TRBD1,CASSRGQDTDTQYF,TGCGCCAGCAGCCGAGGACAGGACACAGATACGCAGTATTTT
NA,TRBJ1-3,TRBV4-2,NA,CASSQETGQGSGNTIYF,TGTGCCAGCAGCCAAGAGACAGGTCAGGGCTCTGGAAACACCATATATTTT
NA,TRBJ2-4,TRBV28,NA,CASTRALAKNIQYF,TGTGCCAGCACCAGGGCCCTAGCCAAAAACATTCAGTACTTC
few,TRBJ2-7,TRBV2,NA,CASRLRGMGIYEQYF,TGTGCCAGCAGGCTGAGGGGGATGGGGATCTACGAGCAGTACTTC
NA,TRBJ1-3,TRBV2,NA,CASSLQIVSGNTIYF,TGTGCCAGCAGTTTACAGATCGTCTCTGGAAACACCATATATTTT
NA,TRBJ2-5,TRBV5-6,NA,CASSSMETQYF,TGTGCCAGCAGCTCAATGGAGACCCAGTACTTC
NA,TRBJ2-1,TRBV18,NA,CASSPPTGGGTYNEQFF,TGTGCCAGCTCACCTCCTACGGGGGGCGGAACCTACAATGAGCAGTTCTTC
NA,TRBJ2-7,TRBV11-2,NA,CASSLGTGSYEQYF,TGTGCCAGCAGCTTAGGTACAGGGTCCTACGAGCAGTACTTC
NA,TRBJ2-5,TRBV29-1,NA,CSVGGLEGETQYF,TGCAGCGTTGGTGGGCTGGAGGGAGAGACCCAGTACTTC
NA,TRBJ2-1,TRBV29-1,TRBD2,CSVDYGAGGYNEQFF,TGCAGCGTTGATTACGGAGCGGGGGGTTACAATGAGCAGTTCTTC
NA,TRBJ2-1,TRBV19,NA,CASTSPYAETNEQFF,TGTGCCAGTACGTCCCCCTATGCGGAGACCAATGAGCAGTTCTTC
NA,TRBJ2-5,TRBV28,NA,CASSSPLQENQETQYF,TGTGCCAGCAGTTCACCCTTACAGGAGAACCAAGAGACCCAGTACTTC
NA,TRBJ2-7,TRBV2,NA,CASSEGQGISYEQYF,TGTGCCAGCAGTGAAGGGCAGGGAATAAGCTACGAGCAGTACTTC
few,TRBJ2-7,TRBV6-1,NA,CASTTGGQEGIELYF,TGTGCCAGCACCACGGGGGGACAGGAGGGGATCGAGCTGTACTTC
NA,TRBJ1-2,TRBV6-4,TRBD1,CASSELGQGIDGYTF,TGTGCCAGCAGTGAGCTGGGACAGGGGATTGATGGCTACACCTTC
NA,TRBJ1-1,TRBV25-1,NA,CASRTVNTEAFF,TGTGCCAGCAGGACAGTGAACACTGAAGCTTTCTTT
NA,TRBJ2-7,TRBV28,NA,CASIGPAGTIPYEQYF,TGTGCCAGCATAGGACCCGCCGGGACAATCCCGTACGAGCAGTACTTC
NA,TRBJ2-7,TRBV5-5,TRBD1,CASSPGTGAYEQYF,TGTGCCAGCAGCCCCGGGACAGGGGCCTACGAGCAGTACTTC
NA,TRBJ2-5,TRBV5-4,TRBD2,CASSLAGGGFQETQYF,TGTGCCAGCAGCTTGGCCGGGGGGGGATTCCAAGAGACCCAGTACTTC
NA,TRBJ2-7,TRBV4-1,TRBD1,CASSQETDRGAYEQYF,TGCGCCAGCAGCCAAGAAACCGACAGGGGAGCGTACGAGCAGTACTTC
NA,TRBJ1-1,TRBV11-1,NA,CASSKLGRSTEAFF,TGTGCCAGCAGCAAGCTGGGTCGGAGCACTGAAGCTTTCTTT
NA,TRBJ1-4,TRBV18,NA,CASSPTGFKANEKLFF,TGTGCCAGCTCACCAACAGGGTTTAAAGCTAATGAAAAACTGTTTTTT
NA,TRBJ1-2,TRBV29-1,NA,CSVDRSLRYTF,TGCAGCGTCGACAGGAGCCTTCGCTACACCTTC
NA,TRBJ1-3,TRBV6-1,NA,CASSPRTDSGNTIYF,TGTGCCAGCAGCCCCAGGACAGACTCTGGAAACACCATATATTTT
NA,TRBJ2-3,TRBV9,TRBD2,CASSTGGATDTQYF,TGTGCCAGCAGCACGGGGGGGGCCACAGATACGCAGTATTTT
NA,TRBJ2-2,TRBV4-3,TRBD1,CASSLYRWDRVTGELFF,TGCGCCAGCAGCCTGTATCGATGGGACAGGGTTACCGGGGAGCTGTTTTTT
NA,TRBJ2-1,TRBV11-3,TRBD1,CASSQRQGSVEQFF,TGTGCCAGCAGCCAGCGACAGGGGAGCGTTGAGCAGTTCTTC
NA,TRBJ2-1,TRBV11-2,TRBD2,CASSLWTSGGANEQFF,TGTGCCAGCAGCCTCTGGACTAGCGGGGGGGCAAATGAGCAGTTCTTC
NA,TRBJ1-2,TRBV7-2,TRBD1,CASDGVGGIGYTF,TGTGCCAGCGACGGGGTAGGGGGCATCGGGTACACCTTC
NA,TRBJ1-6,TRBV19,NA,CASSSVHSYNSPLHF,TGTGCCAGTAGTTCCGTACACTCCTATAATTCACCCCTCCACTTT
NA,TRBJ2-1,TRBV30,NA,CGAGLYNEQFF,TGTGGTGCGGGACTTTACAATGAGCAGTTCTTC
NA,TRBJ2-5,TRBV7-6,TRBD2,CASKTPTSGQETQYF,TGTGCCAGCAAGACTCCGACTAGCGGCCAAGAGACCCAGTACTTC
NA,TRBJ2-1,TRBV4-1,NA,CASSLNGGYEQFF,TGCGCCAGCAGCCTAAATGGCGGCTATGAGCAGTTCTTC
NA,TRBJ2-7,TRBV9,NA,CASSPQRQGLSYEQYF,TGTGCCAGCAGCCCCCAGAGACAGGGACTCTCCTACGAGCAGTACTTC
once,TRBJ1-3,TRBV6-1,NA,CASSEVGQYGNTIYF,TGTGCCAGCAGTGAAGTGGGGCAGTATGGAAACACCATATATTTT
NA,TRBJ2-1,TRBV11-2,NA,CASSIGTYNEQFF,TGTGCCAGCAGCATCGGGACCTACAATGAGCAGTTCTTC
NA,TRBJ1-2,TRBV4-3,NA,CASSRALLGGNGYTF,TGCGCCAGCAGCCGAGCCCTTCTTGGCGGTAATGGCTACACCTTC
NA,TRBJ2-1,TRBV9,TRBD2,CASSMGLAGGPPSYNEQFF,TGTGCCAGCAGCATGGGACTAGCGGGGGGCCCACCCTCCTACAATGAGCAGTTCTTC
NA,TRBJ1-2,TRBV4-1,NA,CASSQAAGAGYTF,TGCGCCAGCAGCCAAGCTGCAGGGGCCGGCTACACCTTC